The source of this T cell receptor beta chain is a study of T cells in narcolepsy. About the research overall: Donors had narcolepsy type 1 or type 2, or were healthy controls.

Looked up from germline, CDR1 is MNHEY and CDR2 is SVGAGI. The ends lost 5 bases at V and 4 bases at J; junction bases unmatched: 4. This CDR3 is built from 14 residues. Only in-frame clones appear in the TCRdb table, and some are missing; sequencing was by immunoSEQ multiplex PCR. The profile shows roughly 13,000 clones, roughly nine tenths of them singletons. Regarding the study as a whole: No autoreactive T cell clone sequences appeared in some memory CD4+ repertoires. Autoreactive clonotypes reportedly recurred in blood of same and different patients, not controls. Same-patient CSF and blood CD4+ T cell clonotypes included HCRT-specific and TRIB2-specific autoreactive ones.

As for this clone: Its specificity is not known.

The clonotype was recovered from a human donor with narcolepsy. The material sequenced was CD45RA- memory CD4+ T cells from PBMCs. The chain is built from TRBV6-5 and TRBJ1-1; 10 nucleotides line up with TRBD1. The CDR3 bases are TGTGCCAGCAGTCGACGGGACAGGGGCACTGAAGCTTTCTTT. Translation: CASSRRDRGTEAFF.